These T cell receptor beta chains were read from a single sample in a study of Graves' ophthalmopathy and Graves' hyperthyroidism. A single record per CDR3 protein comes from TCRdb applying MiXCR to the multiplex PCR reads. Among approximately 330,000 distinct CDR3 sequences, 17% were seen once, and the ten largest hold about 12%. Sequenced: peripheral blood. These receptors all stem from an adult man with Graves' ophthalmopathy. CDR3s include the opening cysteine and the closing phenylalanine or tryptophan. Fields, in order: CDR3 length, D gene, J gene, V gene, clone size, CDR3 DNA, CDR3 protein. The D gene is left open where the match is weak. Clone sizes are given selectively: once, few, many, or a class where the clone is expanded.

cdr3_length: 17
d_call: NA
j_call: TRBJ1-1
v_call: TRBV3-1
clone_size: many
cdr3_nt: TGTGCCAGCAGAGAGTACAACAGGGTGGGGATGAACACTGAAGCTTTCTTT
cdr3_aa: CASREYNRVGMNTEAFF

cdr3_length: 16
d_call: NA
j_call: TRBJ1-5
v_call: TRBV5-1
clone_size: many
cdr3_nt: TGCGCCAGCAGCTTGGCCGGCGGGGGCTTAGGTCAGCCCCAGCATTTT
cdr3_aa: CASSLAGGGLGQPQHF

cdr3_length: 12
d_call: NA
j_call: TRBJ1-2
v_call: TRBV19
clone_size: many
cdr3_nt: TGTGCCAGTAGTGACCTGTTTTATGGCTACACCTTC
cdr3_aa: CASSDLFYGYTF

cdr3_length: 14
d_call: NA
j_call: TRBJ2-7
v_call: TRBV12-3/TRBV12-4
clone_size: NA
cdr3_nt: TGTGCCAGCAGTTTAAGAGCAGGGCCCTACGAGCAGTACTTC
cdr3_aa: CASSLRAGPYEQYF

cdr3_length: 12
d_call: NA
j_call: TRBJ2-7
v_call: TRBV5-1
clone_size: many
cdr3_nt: TGCGCCAGCAGCTTGGGACTTCACGAGCAGTACTTC
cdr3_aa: CASSLGLHEQYF

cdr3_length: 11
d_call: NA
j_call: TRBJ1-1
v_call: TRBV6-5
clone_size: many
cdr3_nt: TGTGCCAGCTCTATGAACACTGAAGCTTTCTTT
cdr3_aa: CASSMNTEAFF

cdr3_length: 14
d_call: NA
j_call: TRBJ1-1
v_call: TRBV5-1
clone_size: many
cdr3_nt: TGCGCCAGCAGCCAAGGGACACCGAACACTGAAGCTTTCTTT
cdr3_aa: CASSQGTPNTEAFF

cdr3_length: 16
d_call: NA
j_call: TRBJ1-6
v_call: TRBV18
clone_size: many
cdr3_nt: TGTGCCAGCTCACCCGGGCAGACGATAACTAATTCACCCCTCCACTTT
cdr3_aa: CASSPGQTITNSPLHF

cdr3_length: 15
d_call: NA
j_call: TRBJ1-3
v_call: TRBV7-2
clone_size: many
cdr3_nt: TGTGCCAGCAGCCCAGGACCTAGCTCTGGAAACACCATATATTTT
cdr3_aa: CASSPGPSSGNTIYF

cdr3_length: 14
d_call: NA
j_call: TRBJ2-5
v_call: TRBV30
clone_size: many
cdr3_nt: TGTGCCGGAACGGGGCCTAATATCAGAGAGACCCAGTACTTC
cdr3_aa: CAGTGPNIRETQYF

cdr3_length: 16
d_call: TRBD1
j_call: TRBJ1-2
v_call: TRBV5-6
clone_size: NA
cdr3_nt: TGTGCCAGCAGCTGGCGGGGGACAGGGGGCGCAGGTGGCTACACCTTC
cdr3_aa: CASSWRGTGGAGGYTF

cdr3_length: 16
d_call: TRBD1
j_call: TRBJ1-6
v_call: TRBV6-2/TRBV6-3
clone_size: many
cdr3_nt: TGTGCCAGCAGCTCAGCCGGGACAGGGTACAATTCACCCCTCCACTTT
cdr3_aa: CASSSAGTGYNSPLHF

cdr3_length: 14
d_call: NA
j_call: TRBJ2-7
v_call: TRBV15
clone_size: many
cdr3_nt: TGTGCCACCAGCAGAGACCAGAGGCCCAGCGAGCAGTACTTC
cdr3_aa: CATSRDQRPSEQYF

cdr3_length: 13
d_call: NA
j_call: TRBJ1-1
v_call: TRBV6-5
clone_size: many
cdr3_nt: TGTGCCAGCCAAGTCGGCAGGGTAACTGAAGCTTTCTTT
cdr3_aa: CASQVGRVTEAFF

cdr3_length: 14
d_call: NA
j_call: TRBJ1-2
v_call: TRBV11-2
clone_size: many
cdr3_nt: TGTGCCAGCAGCTTGGAGAGGGCCCCTTATGGCTACACCTTC
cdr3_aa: CASSLERAPYGYTF

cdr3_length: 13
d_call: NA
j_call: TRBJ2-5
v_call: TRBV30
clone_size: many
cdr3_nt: TGTGCCTGGAGTGTTGAAGCATCAGAGACCCAGTACTTC
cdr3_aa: CAWSVEASETQYF

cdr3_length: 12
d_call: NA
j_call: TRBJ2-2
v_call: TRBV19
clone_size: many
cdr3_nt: TGTGCCACTCAGCGGAACACCGGGGAGCTGTTTTTT
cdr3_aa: CATQRNTGELFF

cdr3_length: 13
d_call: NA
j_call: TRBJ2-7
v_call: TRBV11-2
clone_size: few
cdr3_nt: TGTGCCAGCAGCTTAGAATTTCCCCAGGGCCAGTACTTC
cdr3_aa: CASSLEFPQGQYF

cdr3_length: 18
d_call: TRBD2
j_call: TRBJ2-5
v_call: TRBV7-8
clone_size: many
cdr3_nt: TGTGCCAGCAGCCCCTCGGCCCCGACTAGCGGGAGGAGAGAGACCCAGTACTTC
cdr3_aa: CASSPSAPTSGRRETQYF

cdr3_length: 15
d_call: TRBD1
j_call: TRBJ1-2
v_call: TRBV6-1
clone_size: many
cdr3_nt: TGTGCCAGCAGTCCCGGGACAGGGGGCTCAGGCGGCTACACCTTC
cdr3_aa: CASSPGTGGSGGYTF

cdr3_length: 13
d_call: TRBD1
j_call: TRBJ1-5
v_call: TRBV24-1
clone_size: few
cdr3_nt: TGTGCCACCAGAGGGGGCCCCAATCAGCCCCAGCATTTT
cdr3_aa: CATRGGPNQPQHF

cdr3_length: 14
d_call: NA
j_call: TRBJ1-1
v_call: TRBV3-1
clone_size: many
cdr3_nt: TGTGCCAGCAGCCAGACCCTTCCACAGCCTGAAGCTTTCTTT
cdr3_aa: CASSQTLPQPEAFF